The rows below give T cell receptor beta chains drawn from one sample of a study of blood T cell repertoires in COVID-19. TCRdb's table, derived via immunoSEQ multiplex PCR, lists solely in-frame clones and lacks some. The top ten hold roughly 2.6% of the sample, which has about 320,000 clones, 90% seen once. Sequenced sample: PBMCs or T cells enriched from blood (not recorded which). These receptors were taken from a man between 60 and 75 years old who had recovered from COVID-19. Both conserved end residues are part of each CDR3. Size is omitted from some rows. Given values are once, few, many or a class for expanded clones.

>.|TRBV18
CASSPKGRGLNTEAFF
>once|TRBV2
CASSLEGYEQYF
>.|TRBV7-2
CASGLGGQGRGETQYF
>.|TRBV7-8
CASSLLIAGEQYF
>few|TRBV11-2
CASSLGGQNNQPQHF
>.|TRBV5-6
CASSKTIAGLAYYEQYF
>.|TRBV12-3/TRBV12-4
CASSLGRGETQYF
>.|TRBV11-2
CASSLRGEYGYTF
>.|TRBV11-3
CASSRRDKRAGELFF
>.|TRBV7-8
CASSRDRPYEQYF
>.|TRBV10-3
CAISDRPMNTEAFF
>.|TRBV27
CASSLVVGGETQYF
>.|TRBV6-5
CASSRITGSNQPQHF
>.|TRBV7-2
CASSLDLASLGYTF
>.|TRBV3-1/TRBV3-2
CASSPLGGSYGYTF
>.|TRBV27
CASSSGLGNTIYF
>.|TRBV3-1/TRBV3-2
CASSPRSSYNEQFF
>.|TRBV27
CASSLSVRNTEAFF
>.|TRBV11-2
CASSQQGSYNSPLHF
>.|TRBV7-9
CASSLKGAPTNEKLFF
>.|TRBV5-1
CASSPLQRTYEQYF
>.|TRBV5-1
CASRGVTGSREKLFF
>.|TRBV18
CASSSGTGAISNQPQHF
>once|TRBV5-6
CASSLVSGAFAFF
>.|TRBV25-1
CASSVVSGWGYTF
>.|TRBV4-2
CASSQKGLAGPTGELFF
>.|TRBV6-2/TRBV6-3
CASSYPGSTDTQYF
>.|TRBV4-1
CASSRLERSTDTQYF
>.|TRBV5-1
CASSLALEEETQYF
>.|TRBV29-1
CSVSSGSTEAFF
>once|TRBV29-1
CSVTGDADSSYEQYF
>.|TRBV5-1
CASSGDNTDTQYF
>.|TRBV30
CAWSVPDVSGQETQYF
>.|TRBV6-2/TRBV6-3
CASSTPRGAGGWEQYF
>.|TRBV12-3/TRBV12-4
CASRLTGGTEAFF
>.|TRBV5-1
CASSLGLAGRSNTGELFF
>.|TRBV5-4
CASSRDRVDTGELFF
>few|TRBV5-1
CASSFTGGADNEQFF
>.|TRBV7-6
CASSSGGQGSGEAFF